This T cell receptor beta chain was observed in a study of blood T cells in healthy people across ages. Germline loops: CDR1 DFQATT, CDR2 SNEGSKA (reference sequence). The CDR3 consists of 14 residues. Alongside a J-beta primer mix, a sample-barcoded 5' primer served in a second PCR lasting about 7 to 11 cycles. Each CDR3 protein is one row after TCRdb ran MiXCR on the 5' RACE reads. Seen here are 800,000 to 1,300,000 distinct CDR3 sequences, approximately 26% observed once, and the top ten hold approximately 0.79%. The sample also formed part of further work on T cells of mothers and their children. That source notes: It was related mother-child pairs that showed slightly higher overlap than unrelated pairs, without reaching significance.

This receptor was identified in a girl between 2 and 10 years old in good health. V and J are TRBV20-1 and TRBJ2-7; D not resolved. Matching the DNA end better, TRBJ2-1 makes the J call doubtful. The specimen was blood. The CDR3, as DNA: TGCAGTGCCCAGAAAGAGACCAACTACAATGAGCAGTTCTTC. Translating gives CSAQKETNYNEQFF.